The present T cell receptor beta chain was sequenced within a study of cytomegalovirus exposure and HLA in healthy donors. The PCR had 60 Vbeta and 13 Jbeta primers. The repertoire was sequenced with immunoSEQ multiplex PCR; TCRdb's copy has only in-frame clones and lacks some. The table lists some 75,000 clones. V dropped 4 bases and J dropped 3 bases, with 13 bases sitting between them. CDR1 and CDR2 from the germline V gene are MDHEN and SYDVKM. This CDR3 has 15 residues. The rearrangement uses TRBV28 and TRBJ2-4, with a weak D call TRBD2 (5 bases). The sequence was obtained from a female donor in good health and CMV-seropositive. Sequencing was carried out using PBMCs. CDR3 sequence reads: CASSSIPGFKNIQYF. CDR3 bases: TGTGCCAGCAGTTCCATCCCGGGATTCAAAAACATTCAGTACTTC.